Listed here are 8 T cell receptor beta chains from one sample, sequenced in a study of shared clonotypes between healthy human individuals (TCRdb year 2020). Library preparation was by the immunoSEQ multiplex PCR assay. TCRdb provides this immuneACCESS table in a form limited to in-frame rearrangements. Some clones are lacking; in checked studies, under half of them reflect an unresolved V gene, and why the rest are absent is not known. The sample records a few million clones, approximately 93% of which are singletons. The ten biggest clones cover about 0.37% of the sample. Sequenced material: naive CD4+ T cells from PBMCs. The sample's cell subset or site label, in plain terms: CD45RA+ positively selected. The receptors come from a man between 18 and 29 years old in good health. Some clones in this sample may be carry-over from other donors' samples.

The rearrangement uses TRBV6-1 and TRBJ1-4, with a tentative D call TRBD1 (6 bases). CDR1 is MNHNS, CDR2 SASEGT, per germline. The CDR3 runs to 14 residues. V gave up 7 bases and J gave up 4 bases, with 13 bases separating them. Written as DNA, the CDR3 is TGTGCCAGCATTAACAGGGCTGGTAATGAAAAACTGTTTTTT. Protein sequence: CASINRAGNEKLFF.

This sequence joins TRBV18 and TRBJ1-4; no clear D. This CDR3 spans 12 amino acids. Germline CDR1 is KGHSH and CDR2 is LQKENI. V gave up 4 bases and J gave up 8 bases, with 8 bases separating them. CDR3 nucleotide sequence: TGTGCCAGCTCACTTCGGCAGGAAAAACTGTTTTTT. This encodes CASSLRQEKLFF.

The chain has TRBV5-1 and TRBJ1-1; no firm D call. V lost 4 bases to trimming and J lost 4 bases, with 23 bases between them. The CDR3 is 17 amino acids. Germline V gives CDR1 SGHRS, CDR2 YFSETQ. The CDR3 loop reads CASSARTDGILGTEAFF. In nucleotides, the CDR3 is TGCGCCAGCAGCGCGAGAACTGACGGGATCCTTGGCACTGAAGCTTTCTTT.

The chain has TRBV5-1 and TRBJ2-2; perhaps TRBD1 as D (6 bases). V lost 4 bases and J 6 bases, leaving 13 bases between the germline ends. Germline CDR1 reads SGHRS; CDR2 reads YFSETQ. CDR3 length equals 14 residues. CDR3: CASSVLRQAGELFF. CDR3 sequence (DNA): TGCGCCAGCAGCGTTCTTCGACAGGCCGGGGAGCTGTTTTTT.

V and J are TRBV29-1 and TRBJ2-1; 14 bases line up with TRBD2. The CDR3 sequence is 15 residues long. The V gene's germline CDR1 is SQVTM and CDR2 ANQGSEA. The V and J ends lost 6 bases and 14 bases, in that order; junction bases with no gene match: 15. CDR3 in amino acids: CSVSAKGLAGGKEFF. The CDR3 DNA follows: TGCAGCGTCTCCGCAAAAGGACTAGCGGGAGGAAAGGAGTTCTTC.

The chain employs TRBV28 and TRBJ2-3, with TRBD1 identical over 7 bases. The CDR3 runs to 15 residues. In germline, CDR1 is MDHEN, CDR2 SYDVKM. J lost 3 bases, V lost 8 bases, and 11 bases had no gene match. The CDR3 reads CASPPTQTGTDTQYF. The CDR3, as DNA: TGTGCCAGCCCACCGACTCAGACAGGGACAGATACGCAGTATTTT. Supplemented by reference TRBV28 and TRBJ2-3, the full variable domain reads DVKVTQSSRYLVKRTGEKVFLECVQDMDHENMFWYRQDPGLGLRLIYFSYDVKMKEKGDIPEGYSVSREKKERFSLILESASTNQTSMYLCASPPTQTGTDTQYFGPGTRLTVL.

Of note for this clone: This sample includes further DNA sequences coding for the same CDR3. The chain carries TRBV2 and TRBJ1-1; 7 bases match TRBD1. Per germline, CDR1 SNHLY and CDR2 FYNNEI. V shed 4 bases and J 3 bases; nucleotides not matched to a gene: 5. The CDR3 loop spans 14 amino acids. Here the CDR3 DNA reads TGTGCCAGCAGTGGACAGGGAAGGGACACTGAAGCTTTCTTT. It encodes CASSGQGRDTEAFF.

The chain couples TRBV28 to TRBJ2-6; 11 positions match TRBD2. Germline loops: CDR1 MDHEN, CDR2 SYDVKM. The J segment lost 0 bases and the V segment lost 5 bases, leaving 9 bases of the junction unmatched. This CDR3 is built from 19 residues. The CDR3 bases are TGTGCCAGCAGTCCGCCGGGACTAGCGGACGTCTCTGGGGCCAACGTCCTGACTTTC. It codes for CASSPPGLADVSGANVLTF.